Each of the 23 T cell receptor beta chains below was sequenced from the same sample in a study of shared T cell receptors in the human thymus. Here immunoSEQ multiplex PCR was the method, and the copy in TCRdb shows in-frame clones only, minus some. The data hold 600,000 or so clones, with about 90% observed a single time. The sample was also reused in another study, on human thymus T cells.

What was sequenced was thymocytes. All receptors come from a boy in the first two years of life with a congenital heart defect.

The chain carries TRBV7-8 and TRBJ1-2, with 8 bases that match TRBD1. Per the germline V gene, CDR1 is SGHVS and CDR2 is FQNEAQ. The CDR3 is 14 amino acids. V lost 6 bases and J lost 6; bases outside the gene matches: 9. The CDR3 is CASSLRTGWNGYTF. The CDR3 DNA reads as TGTGCCAGCAGTCTCAGGACAGGGTGGAATGGCTACACCTTC. Full variable domain (outside the CDR3, taken from reference TRBV7-8 and TRBJ1-2): GAGVSQSPRYKVAKRGQDVALRCDPISGHVSLFWYQQALGQGPEFLTYFQNEAQLDKSGLPSDRFFAERPEGSVSTLKIQRTQQEDSAVYLCASSLRTGWNGYTFGSGTRLTVV.

This chain links TRBV6-1 with TRBJ1-2; 12 nucleotides match TRBD1. V dropped 7 bases and J dropped 2; count of bases not matched to a gene: 2. Germline lookup yields CDR1 MNHNS and CDR2 SASEGT. This CDR3 comprises 14 residues. Here the CDR3 reads CASKGQGANYGYTF. CDR3 coding DNA: TGTGCCAGCAAGGGACAGGGGGCCAACTATGGCTACACCTTC.

The CDR3 loop reads CASSHPRGTSYEQYF. The CDR3 nucleotides are TGTGCCAGCAGCCACCCCAGGGGGACGTCCTACGAGCAGTACTTC. The chain uses TRBV7-9 and TRBJ2-7; 7 nucleotides match TRBD1. This CDR3 spans 15 amino acids. Trimming removed 5 bases from V and 1 base from J; junction bases left unmatched: 8. The germline V gene has CDR1 SEHNR and CDR2 FQNEAQ (reference sequence).

The gene calls are TRBV27 and TRBJ1-5; D ambiguous. Germline-derived CDR1 and CDR2 are MNHEY and SMNVEV (reference sequence). The V end was cut by 0 bases, the J end by 0 bases, with 15 bases between. This CDR3 spans 18 amino acids. The CDR3: CASSLSARGQDSNQPQHF. The CDR3 DNA sequence: TGTGCCAGCAGTTTATCCGCCCGGGGTCAGGATAGCAATCAGCCCCAGCATTTT.

The rearrangement joins TRBV19 to TRBJ1-5; D is possibly TRBD1 (6 bases). Per the germline V gene, CDR1 is LNHDA and CDR2 is SQIVND (reference sequence). The V and J ends lost 10 bases and 4 bases respectively, with 14 bases between them. This CDR3 is built from 13 residues. The DNA for the CDR3 is TGTGCCACACGAGCAGGGGATAATCAGCCCCAGCATTTT. The encoded protein is CATRAGDNQPQHF. Complete variable domain (other parts from reference TRBV19 and TRBJ1-5): DGGITQSPKYLFRKEGQNVTLSCEQNLNHDAMYWYRQDPGQGLRLIYYSQIVNDFQKGDIAEGYSVSREKKESFPLTVTSAQKNPTAFYLCATRAGDNQPQHFGDGTRLSIL.

The genes are TRBV5-6 and TRBJ1-1, with TRBD1 matching over 7 bases. The V segment lost 0 bases and the J segment 5 bases; nucleotides outside the gene matches: 4. CDR3 size: 14 residues. Germline CDR1 reads SGHDT; CDR2 reads YYEEEE. CDR3 region: CASSLDRGWTEAFF. CDR3 DNA sequence: TGTGCCAGCAGCTTGGACAGGGGTTGGACTGAAGCTTTCTTT.

V usage is TRBV7-9 and J usage is TRBJ1-2; weak D call: TRBD1 (6 bases). This CDR3 is built from 13 residues. V was trimmed by 2 bases and J by 6 bases, leaving 10 bases between them. The germline V gene encodes CDR1 SEHNR and CDR2 FQNEAQ (reference sequence). Written as DNA, the CDR3 is TGTGCCAGCAGCTTAACAGGGCACGATGGCTACACCTTC. This codes for CASSLTGHDGYTF. Full variable domain (remainder filled in from reference TRBV7-9 and TRBJ1-2): DTGVSQNPRHKITKRGQNVTFRCDPISEHNRLYWYRQTLGQGPEFLTYFQNEAQLEKSRLLSDRFSAERPKGSFSTLEIQRTEQGDSAMYLCASSLTGHDGYTFGSGTRLTVV.

This clone was observed a handful of times. The chain has TRBV18 and TRBJ2-7, with 10 bases that match TRBD1. CDR3 length: 14 amino acids. The V segment lost 8 bases and the J segment 5 bases; nucleotides outside the gene matches: 9. From germline, CDR1 is KGHSH and CDR2 LQKENI. In DNA form, the CDR3 reads TGTGCCAGCACTCCGGACAGGGGGAGGGACGAGCAGTACTTC. As protein: CASTPDRGRDEQYF.

For this clone: An end of the junction differs from the germline gene, which may be a read error. V gene TRBV20-1 combines with J gene TRBJ1-1; D is unclear. The germline gives CDR1 DFQATT, CDR2 SNEGSKA (reference sequence). The CDR3 consists of 11 residues. Here the CDR3 reads CSASLPESGVF. As DNA, the CDR3 is TGCAGTGCTAGTCTCCCTGAATCCGGGGTCTTT.

The V gene is TRBV28, the J gene TRBJ2-5; 7 bases agree with TRBD1. The end of the DNA is better explained by TRBJ2-7, so the J call may be wrong. Germline V gene sequence: CDR1 MDHEN, CDR2 SYDVKM. The CDR3 is made up of 16 amino acids. The CDR3 DNA sequence: TGTGCCAGCAGTCTATTAACAGGGGAGCGCTCCTACGAGCAGTACTTC. Translation: CASSLLTGERSYEQYF.

This chain connects TRBV11-2 to TRBJ2-7; weak D call: TRBD1 (6 bases). The CDR3 runs to 14 residues. Trimming stripped 5 bases from V and 2 bases from J, with 13 bases between. Germline V gene lookup returns CDR1 SGHAT and CDR2 FQNNGV. This chain's CDR3 is CASSRTHRAYEQYF. In DNA form, the CDR3 reads TGTGCCAGCAGCCGAACACACAGGGCCTACGAGCAGTACTTC.

This clone was seen a single time. The chain couples TRBV5-1 to TRBJ2-7; 7 positions agree with TRBD1. CDR1 is SGHRS and CDR2 is YFSETQ in the germline V gene. The CDR3 totals 14 residues. V lost 4 bases to trimming and J lost 0 bases; unmatched junction nucleotides: 4. In nucleotides, the CDR3 is TGCGCCAGCAGCCGGGACAGTAGCTCCTACGAGCAGTACTTC. Encoded protein: CASSRDSSSYEQYF.

The chain uses TRBV7-2 and TRBJ2-3; D unclear. The CDR3 totals 14 residues. CDR1 SGHTA and CDR2 FQGNSA come from the germline V gene. V was cut by 5 bases and J by 5 bases, with 14 bases left in between. For the CDR3, the DNA is TGTGCCAGCAGCAAGACATCACACGGAGATACGCAGTATTTT. Residues: CASSKTSHGDTQYF.

This clone was counted once. The chain couples TRBV27 to TRBJ2-1; D may be TRBD2 (6 bases). Germline CDR1 reads MNHEY; CDR2 reads SMNVEV (reference sequence). This CDR3 contains 14 residues. Trimming pared 4 bases from V and 5 bases from J, leaving 12 bases between. In DNA, the CDR3 is TGTGCCAGCAGTTCTGGACTACCGAACAATGAGCAGTTCTTC. Translated, it gives CASSSGLPNNEQFF.

V and J are TRBV27 and TRBJ2-7, with 12 bases lining up with TRBD2. The CDR3 runs to 16 residues. V dropped 6 bases and J dropped 0; count of bases not matched to a gene: 6. Germline CDR1 is MNHEY and CDR2 is SMNVEV (reference sequence). The CDR3 nucleotides read TGTGCCAGCAGCCGAGGACTAGCGGGGAACTCCTACGAGCAGTACTTC. It codes for CASSRGLAGNSYEQYF.

The chain recombines TRBV5-4 with TRBJ2-3, with TRBD1 matching over 10 bases. The ends lost 3 bases at V and 6 bases at J; junction bases unmatched: 13. Germline-derived CDR1 and CDR2 are SGHNT and YYREEE (reference sequence). This CDR3 comprises 17 residues. CDR3 protein: CASSSIRQGAGFDTQYF. The CDR3 DNA is TGTGCCAGCAGCTCAATCCGACAGGGGGCGGGTTTTGATACGCAGTATTTT. Complete variable domain (other parts from reference TRBV5-4 and TRBJ2-3): ETGVTQSPTHLIKTRGQQVTLRCSSQSGHNTVSWYQQALGQGPQFIFQYYREEENGRGNFPPRFSGLQFPNYSSELNVNALELDDSALYLCASSSIRQGAGFDTQYFGPGTRLTVL.

The chain is built from TRBV6-5 and TRBJ2-3; D is perhaps TRBD2 (6 bases). The CDR3 spans 16 residues. V dropped 3 bases and J dropped 0 bases, with 13 bases sitting between them. Germline-derived CDR1 and CDR2 are MNHEY and SVGAGI. The CDR3 region is CASSYLPSASTDTQYF. The CDR3 nucleotides are TGTGCCAGCAGTTATCTGCCTAGCGCTAGCACAGATACGCAGTATTTT.

The chain links TRBV5-1 to TRBJ2-5; TRBD1 aligns across 10 bases. The CDR3 spans 14 residues. The junction had 8 bases not matched to a gene; V was cut back by 1 base and J by 11 bases. Per the germline V gene, CDR1 is SGHRS and CDR2 is YFSETQ. CDR3: CASSLSGQGGEQYF. CDR3 in DNA: TGCGCCAGCAGCTTGTCTGGACAGGGGGGGGAGCAGTACTTC.

The J gene is TRBJ2-7, the V gene TRBV7-2; 11 bases are a match to TRBD1. The CDR3 contains 14 residues. Per germline, CDR1 SGHTA and CDR2 FQGNSA. After removal of 5 bases from V and 2 bases from J, the junction contained 2 bases not matched to a gene. CDR3 sequence reads: CASSGQGATYEQYF. The CDR3 DNA reads TGTGCCAGCAGCGGACAGGGGGCAACCTACGAGCAGTACTTC.

The chain recombines TRBV30 with TRBJ1-5; D uncertain. Germline V gene data show CDR1 as GTSNPN and CDR2 as SVGIG (reference sequence). The ends were cut back, 0 bases at V and 4 bases at J, with 7 bases in the middle. There are 13 residues in the CDR3. The CDR3 bases are TGTGCCTGGAGTGTAGACGGGAATCAGCCCCAGCATTTT. Translated, it gives CAWSVDGNQPQHF.

This rearrangement joins TRBV5-4 to TRBJ1-2, with 8 positions matching TRBD1. Looked up from germline, CDR1 is SGHNT and CDR2 is YYREEE (reference sequence). The trim removed 0 bases at V and 0 bases at J, leaving 1 base unmatched. CDR3 length equals 15 residues. Here the CDR3 reads CASSLGDRTNYGYTF. For the CDR3, the DNA is TGTGCCAGCAGCTTGGGGGACAGGACTAACTATGGCTACACCTTC. The entire variable domain, with the rest obtained from reference TRBV5-4 and TRBJ1-2, is as follows: ETGVTQSPTHLIKTRGQQVTLRCSSQSGHNTVSWYQQALGQGPQFIFQYYREEENGRGNFPPRFSGLQFPNYSSELNVNALELDDSALYLCASSLGDRTNYGYTFGSGTRLTVV.

The rearrangement uses TRBV14 and TRBJ1-2; TRBD1 aligns across 7 bases. The CDR3 consists of 15 residues. Germline CDR1 reads SGHDN; CDR2 reads FVKESK. The ends lost 3 bases at V and 2 bases at J; junction bases unmatched: 6. Written as DNA, the CDR3 is TGTGCCAGCAGCCAGTCCCGGGACAGCAACTATGGCTACACCTTC. This sequence encodes CASSQSRDSNYGYTF.

The rearrangement uses TRBV5-6 and TRBJ2-5; 16 nucleotides line up with TRBD2. CDR3 length: 16 residues. Germline CDR1 reads SGHDT; CDR2 reads YYEEEE. V lost 4 bases and J lost 6; bases outside the gene matches: 6. CDR3 residues: CASSRGLAGGPKTQYF. Written as DNA, the CDR3 is TGTGCCAGCAGCAGGGGACTAGCGGGGGGGCCGAAGACCCAGTACTTC.